This section outlines one T cell receptor (beta chain) sequence together with its context. This sample is part of a study of blood T cell dynamics during melanoma immunotherapy. Indicated time point: week 3, after first cycle of checkpoint inhibitor. Sequencing used immunoSEQ multiplex PCR; TCRdb keeps in-frame clones, though not all of them. This sample has approximately 11,000 clones, with roughly nine tenths found just once. The receptor comes from a human donor with melanoma. The sample in question was blood, obtained from a patient treated with checkpoint blockade.

The CDR3 coding sequence is TGTGCCAGCAGCTTGTCGGGGCTAGCCGCTCCCTACGAGCAGTACTTC. This encodes CASSLSGLAAPYEQYF. The V and J genes are TRBV5-4 and TRBJ2-7, with D perhaps assigned TRBD1 or TRBD2 (5 bases each). V dropped 1 base and J dropped 2 bases, with 16 bases sitting between them. This CDR3 is 16 amino acids long. Germline lookup yields CDR1 SGHNT and CDR2 YYREEE (reference sequence).